The 18 T cell receptor beta chains below come from one sample, sequenced in a study of graft-versus-host responses after intestinal transplantation. Antigen specificity for these receptors is unknown. Profiling relied on immunoSEQ multiplex PCR, and the TCRdb table lists in-frame clones only, not all of them. The sample comprises more than 70,000 clones, approximately 80% of which are singletons, and around 0.8% rests with the top ten. Sequencing was performed on unstimulated CD4+ T cells sorted from spleen or lymph node cells, taken before intestinal transplant. The source of these receptors is a human donor who received an intestinal transplant.

The chain links TRBV25-1 to TRBJ1-2, with D maybe TRBD1 (5 bases). Germline V lookup: CDR1 MGHDK, CDR2 SYGVNS. Trimming took 6 bases from V and 5 from J, leaving 13 bases between them. The CDR3 is 13 residues long. Written as DNA, the CDR3 is TGTGCCAGCAGAGGGGAATCTCTTTATGGCTACACCTTC. Amino acid sequence: CASRGESLYGYTF.

The table lists this clone with a count of one. The CDR3 loop is CASSERQPNYGYTF. The CDR3 nucleotides read TGTGCCAGCAGTGAGAGACAGCCTAACTATGGCTACACCTTC. The rearrangement uses TRBV2 and TRBJ1-2; tentatively, D is TRBD1 (5 bases). CDR1 SNHLY and CDR2 FYNNEI come from the germline V gene. The CDR3 runs to 14 residues. Trimming left V 3 bases short and J 0 bases short, with 8 bases between. Full variable domain (remainder filled in from reference TRBV2 and TRBJ1-2): EPEVTQTPSHQVTQMGQEVILRCVPISNHLYFYWYRQILGQKVEFLVSFYNNEISEKSEIFDDQFSVERPDGSNFTLKIRSTKLEDSAMYFCASSERQPNYGYTFGSGTRLTVV.

The chain joins TRBV30 to TRBJ1-2, with 8 bases aligning to TRBD1. Germline values: CDR1 GTSNPN, CDR2 SVGIG (reference sequence). This CDR3 region has 14 residues. The V and J ends lost 2 bases and 5 bases, in that order; junction bases with no gene match: 7. The CDR3 spells CAWSKGTGPYGYTF. In DNA form, the CDR3 reads TGTGCCTGGAGTAAGGGGACAGGCCCTTATGGCTACACCTTC.

This chain joins TRBV30 and TRBJ1-5; D unresolved. The ends were cut back, 0 bases at V and 0 bases at J, with 18 bases in the middle. The CDR3 is 18 residues long. Per germline, CDR1 GTSNPN and CDR2 SVGIG (reference sequence). The CDR3 sequence: CAWSVRLGKLYSNQPQHF. DNA of the CDR3: TGTGCCTGGAGTGTACGATTGGGCAAGCTTTATAGCAATCAGCCCCAGCATTTT.

The chain combines TRBV19 with TRBJ2-5; D gene unclear. The CDR3 is 14 residues long. V was cut by 2 bases and J by 1 base, with 8 bases left in between. CDR1 is LNHDA, CDR2 SQIVND, per germline (reference sequence). The DNA of the CDR3 is TGTGCCAGTAGTATAACTCGCTTCCAAGAGACCCAGTACTTC. This translates into CASSITRFQETQYF.

This clone has more than one count but fewer than ten. The V call is TRBV28, the J call TRBJ2-7; D is ambiguous. The V end was cut by 4 bases, the J end by 0 bases, with 4 bases between. This CDR3 has 12 amino acids. Germline values: CDR1 MDHEN, CDR2 SYDVKM. DNA of the CDR3: TGTGCCAGCAGTTCTAGCTCCTACGAGCAGTACTTC. It codes for CASSSSSYEQYF.

This chain connects TRBV27 to TRBJ2-7; D gene uncertain. Trimming took off 0 bases at V and 4 bases at J, with 13 bases between the two ends. Germline loops: CDR1 MNHEY, CDR2 SMNVEV (reference sequence). This CDR3 contains 15 residues. The CDR3 is CASSLSIVGRYEQYF. CDR3 nucleotide sequence: TGTGCCAGCAGTTTATCAATCGTGGGCAGGTACGAGCAGTACTTC.

The chain combines TRBV5-1 with TRBJ1-2; 9 bases match TRBD1. The CDR3 totals 15 residues. V gave up 5 bases and J gave up 4 bases; unmatched junction bases: 9. Germline loops: CDR1 SGHRS, CDR2 YFSETQ. The CDR3 DNA sequence: TGCGCCAGCAGGGGTATTGGACAGGGGACCTATGGCTACACCTTC. Encoded protein: CASRGIGQGTYGYTF.

DNA of the CDR3: TGTGCCAGCAGTGAAGGATCTTTGAGGGCTTTCTTT. Its translation: CASSEGSLRAFF. The rearrangement uses TRBV6-1 and TRBJ1-1, with D unclear. V was clipped by 1 base and J by 11 bases, with 11 bases between them. Germline V gene sequence: CDR1 MNHNS, CDR2 SASEGT. This CDR3 has 12 residues.

The rearrangement joins TRBV19 to TRBJ1-5, with TRBD1 matching 7 bases. CDR1 and CDR2 from the germline V gene are LNHDA and SQIVND (reference sequence). The V and J ends lost 4 bases and 6 bases, in that order; junction bases with no gene match: 3. The length of the CDR3 is 13 residues. CDR3 DNA sequence: TGTGCCAGTAGTAGGGGGACAGTTCAGCCCCAGCATTTT. Translated, it gives CASSRGTVQPQHF.

This rearrangement joins TRBV6-5 to TRBJ2-1; 7 nucleotides agree with TRBD2. V was pared by 7 bases and J by 7 bases, with 10 bases of the junction left unmatched. The CDR3 is 14 residues long. Germline V gene data show CDR1 as MNHEY and CDR2 as SVGAGI. The CDR3: CASTKFWGGNEQFF. CDR3 DNA sequence: TGTGCCAGCACCAAATTTTGGGGAGGGAATGAGCAGTTCTTC.

The chain carries TRBV28 and TRBJ2-5, with TRBD2 matching 8 bases. The CDR3 runs to 13 residues. Germline CDR1 reads MDHEN; CDR2 reads SYDVKM. V shed 7 bases, J shed 4 bases, and the junction held 5 bases outside the gene matches. CDR3 in amino acids: CASTPGGAETQYF. The CDR3 DNA follows: TGTGCCAGCACCCCCGGGGGGGCAGAGACCCAGTACTTC.

V gene TRBV7-2 combines with J gene TRBJ2-7; 9 nucleotides match TRBD2. Germline CDR1 SGHTA, CDR2 FQGNSA. The ends lost 6 bases at V and 4 bases at J; junction bases unmatched: 7. The CDR3 extends over 14 amino acids. Here the CDR3 DNA reads TGTGCCAGCAGTCCTTTTAGCGGGAGTTACGAGCAGTACTTC. Amino acids: CASSPFSGSYEQYF.

In this sample, this clone turned up once. CDR3 region: CASSPTGFMETQYF. CDR3 in DNA: TGCGCCAGCAGCCCGACAGGGTTTATGGAGACCCAGTACTTC. The V and J genes are TRBV5-1 and TRBJ2-5; 7 bases map to TRBD1. The CDR3 contains 14 residues. J lost 5 bases, V lost 4 bases, and 8 bases had no gene match. The germline V gene encodes CDR1 SGHRS and CDR2 YFSETQ.

The V gene is TRBV5-4, the J gene TRBJ1-1; no clear D. The V gene lost 2 bases and the J gene lost 1 base, with 9 bases spanning the gap. The length of the CDR3 is 14 residues. Germline V gene data show CDR1 as SGHNT and CDR2 as YYREEE (reference sequence). The CDR3 reads CASSFRGANTEAFF. The CDR3 nucleotides read TGTGCCAGCAGCTTCCGGGGTGCGAACACTGAAGCTTTCTTT.

The CDR3 sequence: CASSSGPFPGIDEQFF. As DNA, the CDR3 is TGTGCCAGCAGCTCCGGCCCCTTTCCGGGTATTGATGAGCAGTTCTTC. The rearrangement joins TRBV7-3 to TRBJ2-1; D is uncertain. Germline assignment: CDR1 SGHTA and CDR2 FQGTGA. The CDR3 loop spans 16 amino acids. Trimming left V 4 bases short and J 8 bases short, with 21 bases between.

As DNA, the CDR3 is TGTGCCAGTTCCGGGACAGGGGGCGACACCGGGGAGCTGTTTTTT. Translation gives CASSGTGGDTGELFF. The V call is TRBV6-5, the J call TRBJ2-2; 12 bases align to TRBD1. The ends lost 9 bases at V and 3 bases at J; junction bases unmatched: 5. CDR3 length: 15 residues. Germline lookup yields CDR1 MNHEY and CDR2 SVGAGI.

V is TRBV15 and J is TRBJ2-1; TRBD1 is a possible D gene (5 bases). Deletions cut 5 bases from V and 3 bases from J, with 8 bases between. This CDR3 has 13 residues. From germline, CDR1 is LNHNV and CDR2 YYDKDF (reference sequence). This CDR3 reads CATSGQGYNEQFF. CDR3 in DNA: TGTGCCACCAGCGGGCAGGGCTACAATGAGCAGTTCTTC. Full variable domain (remainder filled in from reference TRBV15 and TRBJ2-1): DAMVIQNPRYQVTQFGKPVTLSCSQTLNHNVMYWYQQKSSQAPKLLFHYYDKDFNNEADTPDNFQSRRPNTSFCFLDIRSPGLGDTAMYLCATSGQGYNEQFFGPGTRLTVL.